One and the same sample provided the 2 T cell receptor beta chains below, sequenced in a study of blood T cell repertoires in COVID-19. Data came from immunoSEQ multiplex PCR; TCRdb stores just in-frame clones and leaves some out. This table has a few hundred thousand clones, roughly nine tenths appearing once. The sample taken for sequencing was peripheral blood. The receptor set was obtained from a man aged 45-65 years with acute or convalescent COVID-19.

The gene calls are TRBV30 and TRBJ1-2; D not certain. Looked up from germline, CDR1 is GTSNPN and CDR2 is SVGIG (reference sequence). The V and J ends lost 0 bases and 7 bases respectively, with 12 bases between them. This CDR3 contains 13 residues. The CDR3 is CAWSVTRSGGYTF. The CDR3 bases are TGTGCCTGGAGTGTAACCCGTAGTGGTGGCTACACCTTC.

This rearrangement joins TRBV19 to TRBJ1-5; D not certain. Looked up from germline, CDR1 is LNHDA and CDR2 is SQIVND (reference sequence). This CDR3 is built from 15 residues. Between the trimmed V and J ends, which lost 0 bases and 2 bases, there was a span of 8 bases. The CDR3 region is CASSIDQVRNQPQHF. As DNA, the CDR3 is TGTGCCAGTAGTATAGATCAGGTACGCAATCAGCCCCAGCATTTT.